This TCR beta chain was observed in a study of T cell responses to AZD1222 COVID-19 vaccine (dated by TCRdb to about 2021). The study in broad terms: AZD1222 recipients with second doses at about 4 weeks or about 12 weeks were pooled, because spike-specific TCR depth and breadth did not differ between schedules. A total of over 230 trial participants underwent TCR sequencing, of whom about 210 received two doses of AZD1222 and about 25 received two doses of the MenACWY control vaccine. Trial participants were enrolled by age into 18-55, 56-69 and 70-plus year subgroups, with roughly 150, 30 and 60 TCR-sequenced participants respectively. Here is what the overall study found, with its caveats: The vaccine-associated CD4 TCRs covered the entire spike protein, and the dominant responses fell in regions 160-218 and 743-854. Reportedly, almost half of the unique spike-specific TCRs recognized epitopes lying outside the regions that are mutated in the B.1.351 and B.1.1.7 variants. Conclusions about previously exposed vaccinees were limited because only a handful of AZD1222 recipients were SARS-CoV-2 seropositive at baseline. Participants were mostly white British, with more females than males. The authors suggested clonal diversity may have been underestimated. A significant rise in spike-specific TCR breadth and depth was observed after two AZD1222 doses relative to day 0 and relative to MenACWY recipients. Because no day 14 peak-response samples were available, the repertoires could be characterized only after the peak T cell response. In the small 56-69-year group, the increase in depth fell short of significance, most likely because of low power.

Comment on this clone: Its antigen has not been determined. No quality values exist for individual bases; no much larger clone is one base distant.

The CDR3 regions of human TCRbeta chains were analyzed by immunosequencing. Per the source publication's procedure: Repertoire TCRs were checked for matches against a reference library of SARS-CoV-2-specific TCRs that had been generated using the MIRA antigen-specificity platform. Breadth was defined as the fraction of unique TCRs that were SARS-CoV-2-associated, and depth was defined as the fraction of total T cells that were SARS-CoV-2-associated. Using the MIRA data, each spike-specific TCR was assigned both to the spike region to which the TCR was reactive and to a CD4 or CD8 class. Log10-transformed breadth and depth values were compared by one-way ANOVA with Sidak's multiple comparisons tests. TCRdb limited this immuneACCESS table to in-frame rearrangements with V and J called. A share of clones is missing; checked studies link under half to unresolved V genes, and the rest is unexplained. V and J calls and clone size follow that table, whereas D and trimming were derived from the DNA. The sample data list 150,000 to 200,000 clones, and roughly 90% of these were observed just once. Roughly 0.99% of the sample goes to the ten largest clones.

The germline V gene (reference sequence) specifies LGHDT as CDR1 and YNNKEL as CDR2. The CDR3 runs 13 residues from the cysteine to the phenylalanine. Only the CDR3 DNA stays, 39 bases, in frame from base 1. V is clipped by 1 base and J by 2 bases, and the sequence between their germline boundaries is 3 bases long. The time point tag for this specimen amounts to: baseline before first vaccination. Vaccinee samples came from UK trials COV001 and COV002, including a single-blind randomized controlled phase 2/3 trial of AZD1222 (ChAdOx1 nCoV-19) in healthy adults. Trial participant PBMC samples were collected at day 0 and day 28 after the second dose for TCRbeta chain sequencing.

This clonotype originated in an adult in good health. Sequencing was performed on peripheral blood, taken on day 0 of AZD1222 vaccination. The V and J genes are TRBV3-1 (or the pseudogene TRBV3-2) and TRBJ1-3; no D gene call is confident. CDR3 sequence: CASSQGTGNTIYF. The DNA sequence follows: TGTGCCAGCAGCCAAGGCACTGGAAACACCATATATTTT.